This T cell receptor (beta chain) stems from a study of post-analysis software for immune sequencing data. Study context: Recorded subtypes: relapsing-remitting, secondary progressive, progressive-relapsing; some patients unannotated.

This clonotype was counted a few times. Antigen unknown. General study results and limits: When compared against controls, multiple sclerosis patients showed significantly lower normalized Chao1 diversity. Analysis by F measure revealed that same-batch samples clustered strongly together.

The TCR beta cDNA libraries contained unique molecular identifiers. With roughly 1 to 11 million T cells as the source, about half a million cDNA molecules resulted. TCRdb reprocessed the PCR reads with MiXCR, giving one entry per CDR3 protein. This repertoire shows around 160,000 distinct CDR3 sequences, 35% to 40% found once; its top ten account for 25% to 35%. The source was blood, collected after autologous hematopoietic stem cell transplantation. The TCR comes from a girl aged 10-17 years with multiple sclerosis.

In DNA form, the CDR3 reads TGTGCCAGCAGTTTAACACAGGCGAATGAGCAGTTCTTC. Protein product: CASSLTQANEQFF. The rearrangement joins TRBV27 to TRBJ2-1, with D possibly matching TRBD1 (5 bases). The germline V and J ends were trimmed by 2 bases and 7 bases, with 9 bases remaining between them. The germline V gene has CDR1 MNHEY and CDR2 SMNVEV (reference sequence). The CDR3 totals 13 residues.